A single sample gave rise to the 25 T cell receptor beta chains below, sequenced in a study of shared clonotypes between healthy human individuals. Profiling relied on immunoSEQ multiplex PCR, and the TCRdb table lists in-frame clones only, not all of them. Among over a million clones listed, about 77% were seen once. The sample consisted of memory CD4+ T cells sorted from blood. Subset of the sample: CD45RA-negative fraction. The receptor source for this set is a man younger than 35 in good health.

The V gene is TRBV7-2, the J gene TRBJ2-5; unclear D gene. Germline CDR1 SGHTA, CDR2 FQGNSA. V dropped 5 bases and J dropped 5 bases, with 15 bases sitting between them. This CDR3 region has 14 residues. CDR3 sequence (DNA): TGTGCCAGCAGCCCCACCGCCGGTGTGGAGACCCAGTACTTC. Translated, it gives CASSPTAGVETQYF. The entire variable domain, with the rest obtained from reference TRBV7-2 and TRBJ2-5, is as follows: GAGVSQSPSNKVTEKGKDVELRCDPISGHTALYWYRQSLGQGLEFLIYFQGNSAPDKSGLPSDRFSAERTGGSVSTLTIQRTQQEDSAVYLCASSPTAGVETQYFGPGTRLLVL.

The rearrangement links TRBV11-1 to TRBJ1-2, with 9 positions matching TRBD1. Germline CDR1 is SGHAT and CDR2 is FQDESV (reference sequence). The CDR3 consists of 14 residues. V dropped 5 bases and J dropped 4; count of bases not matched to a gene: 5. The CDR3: CASSTTGGAYGYTF. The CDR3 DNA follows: TGTGCCAGCAGCACTACAGGGGGCGCCTATGGCTACACCTTC.

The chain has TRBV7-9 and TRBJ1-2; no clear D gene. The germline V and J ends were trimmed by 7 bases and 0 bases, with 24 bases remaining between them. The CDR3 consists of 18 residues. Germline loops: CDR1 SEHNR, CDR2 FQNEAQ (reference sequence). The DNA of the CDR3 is TGTGCCAGCACCATATGGGCGGGTTCAACCTCGGCTAACTATGGCTACACCTTC. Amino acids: CASTIWAGSTSANYGYTF.

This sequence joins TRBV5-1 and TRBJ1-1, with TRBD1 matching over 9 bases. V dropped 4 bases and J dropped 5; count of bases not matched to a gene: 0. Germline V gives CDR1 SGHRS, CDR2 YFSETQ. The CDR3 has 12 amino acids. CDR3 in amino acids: CASSGTGTEAFF. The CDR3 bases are TGCGCCAGCAGCGGGACAGGGACTGAAGCTTTCTTT.

The CDR3 nucleotides read TGTGCCAGCAGTCGCGAACCCTCCCCGGGGGGGCGGTTCGGGGAGCTGTTTTTT. Its protein is CASSREPSPGGRFGELFF. J is TRBJ2-2 and V is TRBV27; 8 bases fit TRBD2. This CDR3 is 18 amino acids long. Germline V gives CDR1 MNHEY, CDR2 SMNVEV (reference sequence). V dropped 5 bases and J dropped 7; count of bases not matched to a gene: 18.

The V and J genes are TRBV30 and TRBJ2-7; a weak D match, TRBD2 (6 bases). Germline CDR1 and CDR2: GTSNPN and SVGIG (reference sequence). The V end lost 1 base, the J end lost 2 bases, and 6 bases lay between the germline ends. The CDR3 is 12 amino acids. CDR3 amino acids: CAWSGGAYEQYF. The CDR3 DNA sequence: TGTGCCTGGAGTGGCGGGGCCTACGAGCAGTACTTC.

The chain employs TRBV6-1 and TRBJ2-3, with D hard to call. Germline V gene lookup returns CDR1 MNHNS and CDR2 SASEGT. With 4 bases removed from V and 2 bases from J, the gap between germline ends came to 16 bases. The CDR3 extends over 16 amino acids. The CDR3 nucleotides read TGTGCCAGCAGTGCCCGGACGGTATTAAACACAGATACGCAGTATTTT. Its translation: CASSARTVLNTDTQYF.

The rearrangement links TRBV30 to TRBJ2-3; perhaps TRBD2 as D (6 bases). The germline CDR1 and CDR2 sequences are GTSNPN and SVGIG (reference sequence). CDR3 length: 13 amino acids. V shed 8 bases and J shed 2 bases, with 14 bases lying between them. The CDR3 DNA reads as TGTGCCCAAGCGGAGGGAGACACAGATACGCAGTATTTT. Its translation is CAQAEGDTDTQYF. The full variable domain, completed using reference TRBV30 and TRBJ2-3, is SQTIHQWPATLVQPVGSPLSLECTVEGTSNPNLYWYRQAAGRGLQLLFYSVGIGQISSEVPQNLSASRPQDRQFILSSKKLLLSDSGFYLCAQAEGDTDTQYFGPGTRLTVL.

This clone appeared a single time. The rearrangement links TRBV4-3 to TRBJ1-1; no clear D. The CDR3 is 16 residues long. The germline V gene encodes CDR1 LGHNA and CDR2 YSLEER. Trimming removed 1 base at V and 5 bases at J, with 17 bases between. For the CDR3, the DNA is TGCGCCAGCAGCCAAGCCCGCAAAATAGGGTTGACTGAAGCTTTCTTT. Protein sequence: CASSQARKIGLTEAFF.

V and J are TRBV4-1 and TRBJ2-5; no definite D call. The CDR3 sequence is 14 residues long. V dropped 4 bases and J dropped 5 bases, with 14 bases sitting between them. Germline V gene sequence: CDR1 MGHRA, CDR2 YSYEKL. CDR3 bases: TGCGCCAGCAGCCCCACGGTTAACATGGAGACCCAGTACTTC. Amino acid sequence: CASSPTVNMETQYF.

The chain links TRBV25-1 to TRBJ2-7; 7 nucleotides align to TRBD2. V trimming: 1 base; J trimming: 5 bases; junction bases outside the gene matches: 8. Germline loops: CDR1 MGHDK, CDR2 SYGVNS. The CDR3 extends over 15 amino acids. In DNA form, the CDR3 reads TGTGCCAGCAGTGAATTGAGCGGGATGTTCCACGAGCAGTACTTC. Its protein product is CASSELSGMFHEQYF.

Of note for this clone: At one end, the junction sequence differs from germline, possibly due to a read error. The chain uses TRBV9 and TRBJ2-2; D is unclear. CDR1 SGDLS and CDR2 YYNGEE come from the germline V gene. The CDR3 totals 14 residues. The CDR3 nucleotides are TGTGCCAGCAGCGTAGACGAGCGTCCCGGAGAGCTGTTTTTT. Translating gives CASSVDERPGELFF.

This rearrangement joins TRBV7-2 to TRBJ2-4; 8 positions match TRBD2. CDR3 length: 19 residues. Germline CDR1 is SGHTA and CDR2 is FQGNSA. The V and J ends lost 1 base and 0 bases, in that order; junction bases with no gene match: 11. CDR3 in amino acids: CASSLDPAGAQLAKNIQYF. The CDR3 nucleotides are TGTGCCAGCAGCTTAGATCCAGCGGGAGCCCAATTAGCCAAAAACATTCAGTACTTC.

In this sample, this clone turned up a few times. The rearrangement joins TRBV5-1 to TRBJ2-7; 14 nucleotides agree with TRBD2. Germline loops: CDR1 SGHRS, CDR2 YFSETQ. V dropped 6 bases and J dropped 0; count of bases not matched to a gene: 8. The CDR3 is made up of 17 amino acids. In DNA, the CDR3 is TGCGCCAGCACCCGGACTAGCGGGAGGTTGAGCTCCTACGAGCAGTACTTC. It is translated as CASTRTSGRLSSYEQYF.

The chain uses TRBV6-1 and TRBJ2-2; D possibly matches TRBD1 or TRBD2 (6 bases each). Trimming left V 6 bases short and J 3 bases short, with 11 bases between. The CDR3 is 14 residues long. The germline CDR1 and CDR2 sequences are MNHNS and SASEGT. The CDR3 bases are TGTGCCAGCAGGGGAAGGGGGGACACCGGGGAGCTGTTTTTT. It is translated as CASRGRGDTGELFF.

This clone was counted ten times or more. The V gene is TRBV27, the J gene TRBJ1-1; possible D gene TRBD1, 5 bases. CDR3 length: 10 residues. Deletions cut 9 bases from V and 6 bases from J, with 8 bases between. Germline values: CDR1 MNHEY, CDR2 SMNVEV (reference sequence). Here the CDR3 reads CARRGSEAFF. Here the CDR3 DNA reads TGTGCCAGAAGGGGCTCTGAAGCTTTCTTT.

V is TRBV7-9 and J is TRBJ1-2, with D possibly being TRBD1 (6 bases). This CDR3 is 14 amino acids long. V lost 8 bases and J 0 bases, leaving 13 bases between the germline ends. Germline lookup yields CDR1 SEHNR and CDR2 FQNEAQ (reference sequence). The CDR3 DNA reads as TGTGCCAGCGGGGGGGACACTACTAACTATGGCTACACCTTC. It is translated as CASGGDTTNYGYTF. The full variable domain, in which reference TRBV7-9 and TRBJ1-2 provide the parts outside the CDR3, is DTGVSQNPRHKITKRGQNVTFRCDPISEHNRLYWYRQTLGQGPEFLTYFQNEAQLEKSRLLSDRFSAERPKGSFSTLEIQRTEQGDSAMYLCASGGDTTNYGYTFGSGTRLTVV.

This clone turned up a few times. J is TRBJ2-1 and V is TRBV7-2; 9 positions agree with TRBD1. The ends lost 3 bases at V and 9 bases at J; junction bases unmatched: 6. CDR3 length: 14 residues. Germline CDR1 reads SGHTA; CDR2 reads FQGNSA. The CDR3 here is CASSLGTGFGEQFF. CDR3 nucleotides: TGTGCCAGCAGCTTGGGGACAGGGTTCGGTGAGCAGTTCTTC.

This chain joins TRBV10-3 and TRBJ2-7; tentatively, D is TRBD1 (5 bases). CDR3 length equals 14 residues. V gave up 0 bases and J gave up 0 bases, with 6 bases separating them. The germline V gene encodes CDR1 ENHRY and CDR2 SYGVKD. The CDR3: CAISESTVSYEQYF. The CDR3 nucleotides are TGTGCCATCAGTGAGTCGACAGTCTCCTACGAGCAGTACTTC.

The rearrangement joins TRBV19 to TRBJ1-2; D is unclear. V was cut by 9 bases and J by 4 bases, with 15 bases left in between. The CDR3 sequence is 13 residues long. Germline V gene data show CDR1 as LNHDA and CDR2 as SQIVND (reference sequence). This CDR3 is CASQQGRIYGYTF. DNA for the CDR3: TGTGCCAGCCAACAAGGCAGAATCTATGGCTACACCTTC.

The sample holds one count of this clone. The CDR3 bases are TGTGCCAGCAGCTTGGGGCAGGCGCAAGAGACCCAGTACTTC. Protein sequence: CASSLGQAQETQYF. The rearrangement uses TRBV7-2 and TRBJ2-5, with a tentative D call TRBD1 (5 bases). CDR3 length: 14 residues. V lost 3 bases and J lost 2, with 10 bases in between. Germline loops: CDR1 SGHTA, CDR2 FQGNSA.

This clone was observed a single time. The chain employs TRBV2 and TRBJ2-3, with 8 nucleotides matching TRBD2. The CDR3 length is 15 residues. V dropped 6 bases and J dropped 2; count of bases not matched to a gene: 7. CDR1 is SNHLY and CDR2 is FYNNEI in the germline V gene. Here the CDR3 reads CASSNGLAYTDTQYF. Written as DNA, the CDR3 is TGTGCCAGCAGCAATGGACTAGCTTACACAGATACGCAGTATTTT.

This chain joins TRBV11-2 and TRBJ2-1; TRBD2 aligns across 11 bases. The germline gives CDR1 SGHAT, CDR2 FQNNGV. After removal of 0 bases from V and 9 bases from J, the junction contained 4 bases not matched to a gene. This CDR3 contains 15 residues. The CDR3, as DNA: TGTGCCAGCAGCTTAGATACTAGCGGGAGAGTTGAGCAGTTCTTC. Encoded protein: CASSLDTSGRVEQFF. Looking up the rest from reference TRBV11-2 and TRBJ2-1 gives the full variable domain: EAGVAQSPRYKIIEKRQSVAFWCNPISGHATLYWYQQILGQGPKLLIQFQNNGVVDDSQLPKDRFSAERLKGVDSTLKIQPAKLEDSAVYLCASSLDTSGRVEQFFGPGTRLTVL.

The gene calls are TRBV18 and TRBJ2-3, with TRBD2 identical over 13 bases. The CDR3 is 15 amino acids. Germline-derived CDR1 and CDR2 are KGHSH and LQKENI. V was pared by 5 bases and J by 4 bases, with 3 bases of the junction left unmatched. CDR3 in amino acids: CASSSGLAGADTQYF. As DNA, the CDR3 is TGTGCCAGCTCATCTGGACTAGCGGGAGCAGATACGCAGTATTTT. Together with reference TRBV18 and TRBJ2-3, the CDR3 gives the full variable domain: NAGVMQNPRHLVRRRGQEARLRCSPMKGHSHVYWYRQLPEEGLKFMVYLQKENIIDESGMPKERFSAEFPKEGPSILRIQQVVRGDSAAYFCASSSGLAGADTQYFGPGTRLTVL.

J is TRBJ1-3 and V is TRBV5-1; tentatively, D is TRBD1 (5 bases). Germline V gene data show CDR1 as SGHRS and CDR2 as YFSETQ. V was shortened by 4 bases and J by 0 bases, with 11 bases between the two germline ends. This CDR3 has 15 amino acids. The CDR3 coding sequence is TGCGCCAGCAGCGCCTCAGGGAGCTCTGGAAACACCATATATTTT. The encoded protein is CASSASGSSGNTIYF.